The source of this T cell receptor (beta chain) is a study of somatic mutations in cytotoxic T cells in rheumatoid arthritis. As originally analysed: Rarely did patient CD8+ clones above 1% match published virus-specific TCRB sequences. This table comes from immunoSEQ multiplex PCR, and its TCRdb copy is limited to in-frame clones, with some not included. V, J and clone size are taken as reported in that table, and D and trimming were inferred from the DNA itself. The sample has around 6,800 clones, 60% to 80% seen once; the top ten hold approximately 16%. Per germline, CDR1 MGHRA and CDR2 YSYEKL. The length of the CDR3 is 16 residues. V lost 2 bases, J lost 5 bases, and 6 bases stayed unmatched.

The V gene is TRBV4-1, the J gene TRBJ1-5; 10 bases fit TRBD1. Sample: CD8+ T cells sorted from blood. The TCR comes from an adult with rheumatoid arthritis. As DNA, the CDR3 is TGCGCCAGCAGCCAATCCCCCGGGACAGGGGATCAGCCCCAGCATTTT. It codes for CASSQSPGTGDQPQHF.